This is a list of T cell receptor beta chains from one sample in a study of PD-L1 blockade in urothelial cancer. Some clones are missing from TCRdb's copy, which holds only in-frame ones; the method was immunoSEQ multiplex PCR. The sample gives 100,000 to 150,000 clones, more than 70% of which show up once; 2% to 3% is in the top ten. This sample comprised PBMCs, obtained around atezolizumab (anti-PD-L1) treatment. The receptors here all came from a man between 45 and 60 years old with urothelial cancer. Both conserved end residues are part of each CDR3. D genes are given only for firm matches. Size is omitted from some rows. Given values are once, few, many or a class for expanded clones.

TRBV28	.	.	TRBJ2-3	TGTGCCAGCAATGCAGGGCGGGATACGCAGTATTTT	CASNAGRDTQYF
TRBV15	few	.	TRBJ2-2	TGTGCCACCGCGAAGGGGCGTACCGGGGAGCTGTTTTTT	CATAKGRTGELFF
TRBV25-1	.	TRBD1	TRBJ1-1	TGTGCCAGCAGTCCGAGGGACAGGGGCTCTGAAGCTTTCTTT	CASSPRDRGSEAFF
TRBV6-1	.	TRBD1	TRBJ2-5	TGTGCCAGCATACAGGGGCCCCAAGAGACCCAGTACTTC	CASIQGPQETQYF
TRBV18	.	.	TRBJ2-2	TGTGCCAGCTCACCAGGAGTACGAACCGGGGAGCTGTTTTTT	CASSPGVRTGELFF
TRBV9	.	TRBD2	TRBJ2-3	TGTGCCAGCAGCGTTGAAGCGGGAGGCGCAGATACGCAGTATTTT	CASSVEAGGADTQYF
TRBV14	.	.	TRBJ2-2	TGTGCCAGCAGCCTCCTACAGCTCGGGGAGCTGTTTTTT	CASSLLQLGELFF
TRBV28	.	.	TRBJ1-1	TGTGCCAGCAGTGGGATGGGGCTTTACACTGAAGCTTTCTTT	CASSGMGLYTEAFF
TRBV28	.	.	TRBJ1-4	TGTGCCAGCAATTGGGGGCGCCGAGAAAAACTGTTTTTT	CASNWGRREKLFF
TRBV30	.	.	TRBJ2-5	TGTGCCTGGAAAAATAGGGGGCAAGAGACCCAGTACTTC	CAWKNRGQETQYF
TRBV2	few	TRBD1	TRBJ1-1	TGTGCCAGCAGTCGGGGACAGGGCCACACTGAAGCTTTCTTT	CASSRGQGHTEAFF
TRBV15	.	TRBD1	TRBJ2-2	TGTGCCACCAGCAGAGATATGGACAGGGGGCCCGGGGAGCTGTTTTTT	CATSRDMDRGPGELFF
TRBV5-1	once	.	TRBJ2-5	TGCGCCAGCCGCCCGACGGGGGTCCTTGTTGGCCAGTACTTC	CASRPTGVLVGQYF
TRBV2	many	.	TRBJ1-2	TGTGCCAGCCATACACCCCCCCTTGGCTACACCTTC	CASHTPPLGYTF
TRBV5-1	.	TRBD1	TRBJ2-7	TGCGCCAGCAGCCGAACCGGGACAGGGGTCGACGAGCAGTACTTC	CASSRTGTGVDEQYF
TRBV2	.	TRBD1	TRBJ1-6	TGTGCCAGCCTGGGACAGGGAGTGGTAGGATCACCCCTCCACTTT	CASLGQGVVGSPLHF
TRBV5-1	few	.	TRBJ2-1	TGCGCCAGCAGCTTGACGCAGGGAAGCTCCTACAATGAGCAGTTCTTC	CASSLTQGSSYNEQFF
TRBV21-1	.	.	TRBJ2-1	TGTGCCAGCAGCAAAGCGGAACGGGAGGACTACAATGAGCAGTTCTTC	CASSKAEREDYNEQFF
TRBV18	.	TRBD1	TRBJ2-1	TGTGCCAGCTCAGGGGCAGGGGGCGGTGAGCAGTTCTTC	CASSGAGGGEQFF
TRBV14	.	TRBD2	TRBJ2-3	TGTGCCAGCAATCTAGCGGGAGGGCGAGATACGCAGTATTTT	CASNLAGGRDTQYF
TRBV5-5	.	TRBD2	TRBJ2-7	TGTGCCAGCAGCTTGGCCTCCGGGAGGACCTCATACGAGCAGTACTTC	CASSLASGRTSYEQYF
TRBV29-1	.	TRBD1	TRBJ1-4	TGCAGCGTTTCTCCCGGGACAGGAGAGGAAAAACTGTTTTTT	CSVSPGTGEEKLFF
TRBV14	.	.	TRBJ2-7	TGTGCCAGCAGCCAAGATCCGGGGTCCAGCTCCTACGAGCAGTACTTC	CASSQDPGSSSYEQYF
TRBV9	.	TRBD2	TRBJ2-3	TGTGCCAGCAGCGCTTATCAGCGGGAGGCGGGAGATACGCAGTATTTT	CASSAYQREAGDTQYF
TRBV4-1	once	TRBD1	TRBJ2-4	TGCGCCAGCAGCCCTGTCGACAGGGTCGACATTCAGTACTTC	CASSPVDRVDIQYF
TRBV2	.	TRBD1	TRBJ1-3	TGTGCCAGCAGGGACAGGGTTAGCTCTGGAAACACCATATATTTT	CASRDRVSSGNTIYF
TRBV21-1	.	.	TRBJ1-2	TGTGCCAGCAGCAAAGTAGCGGCACGGGACTATGGCTACACCTTC	CASSKVAARDYGYTF
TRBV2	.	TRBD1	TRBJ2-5	TGTGCCAGCAGGGTACAGGGGGCCGGGCAAGAGACCCAGTACTTC	CASRVQGAGQETQYF
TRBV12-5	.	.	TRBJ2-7	TGTGCTAGTGGGTTGGAGACGGGATGGGGCTACGAGCAGTACTTC	CASGLETGWGYEQYF
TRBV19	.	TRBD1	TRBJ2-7	TGTGCCAGTAGCGGAGACAGGGCCCACGAGCAGTACTTC	CASSGDRAHEQYF